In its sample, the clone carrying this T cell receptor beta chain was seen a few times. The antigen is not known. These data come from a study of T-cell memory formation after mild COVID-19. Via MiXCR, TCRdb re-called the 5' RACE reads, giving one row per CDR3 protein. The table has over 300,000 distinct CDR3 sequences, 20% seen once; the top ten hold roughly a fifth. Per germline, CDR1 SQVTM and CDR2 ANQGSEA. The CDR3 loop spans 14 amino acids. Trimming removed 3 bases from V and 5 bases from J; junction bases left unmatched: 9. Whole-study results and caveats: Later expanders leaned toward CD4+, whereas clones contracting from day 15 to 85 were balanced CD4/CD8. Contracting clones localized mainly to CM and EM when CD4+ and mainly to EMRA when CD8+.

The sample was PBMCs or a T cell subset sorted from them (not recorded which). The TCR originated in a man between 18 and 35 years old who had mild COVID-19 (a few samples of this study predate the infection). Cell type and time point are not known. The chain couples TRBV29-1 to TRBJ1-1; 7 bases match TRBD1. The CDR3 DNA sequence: TGCAGCGTTGATCGAGGGGGCATGGGAACTGAAGCTTTCTTT. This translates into CSVDRGGMGTEAFF.